This passage covers 18 T cell receptor beta chains from one sample sequenced in a study of OX40 agonist ivuxolimab in advanced cancers. TCRdb keeps only in-frame clones here, not all; method: immunoSEQ multiplex PCR. This table holds about 67,000 clones, about 84% found once. This specimen was CD4+ or CD8+ T cells sorted from blood, taken in a trial of the OX40 agonist ivuxolimab. Receptors originate from an adult with an advanced solid tumor such as melanoma, head and neck, liver or kidney cancer.

This clone was recorded only once. V and J are TRBV19 and TRBJ2-1; 8 nucleotides match TRBD2. Germline-derived CDR1 and CDR2 are LNHDA and SQIVND (reference sequence). With 2 bases clipped from V and 4 bases from J, the junction kept 1 base outside the gene matches. The CDR3 consists of 14 residues. CDR3 in DNA: TGTGCCAGTAGTATACGCGGGGGGTACAATGAGCAGTTCTTC. It translates to CASSIRGGYNEQFF.

The chain has TRBV2 and TRBJ1-3; D not resolved. Germline-derived CDR1 and CDR2 are SNHLY and FYNNEI. V was trimmed by 5 bases and J by 0 bases, leaving 11 bases between them. The CDR3 has 15 amino acids. The CDR3 bases are TGTGCCAGCAGTCTAGACGGGAGCTCTGGAAACACCATATATTTT. Translated, it gives CASSLDGSSGNTIYF. Supplemented by reference TRBV2 and TRBJ1-3, the full variable domain reads EPEVTQTPSHQVTQMGQEVILRCVPISNHLYFYWYRQILGQKVEFLVSFYNNEISEKSEIFDDQFSVERPDGSNFTLKIRSTKLEDSAMYFCASSLDGSSGNTIYFGEGSWLTVV.

This clone was found a few times. This rearrangement joins TRBV7-2 to TRBJ2-7; D not resolved. The V gene's germline CDR1 is SGHTA and CDR2 FQGNSA. This CDR3 contains 13 residues. V lost 2 bases and J lost 2, with 7 bases in between. The CDR3 protein is CASSLLATYEQYF. CDR3 DNA: TGTGCCAGCAGCTTACTGGCGACCTACGAGCAGTACTTC.

The genes are TRBV30 and TRBJ2-1, with 7 bases lining up with TRBD1. This CDR3 has 14 residues. Per the germline V gene, CDR1 is GTSNPN and CDR2 is SVGIG (reference sequence). The trim removed 5 bases at V and 0 bases at J, leaving 4 bases unmatched. This CDR3 is CAWGSGGSYNEQFF. The CDR3 region has the DNA TGTGCCTGGGGTTCAGGGGGCTCCTACAATGAGCAGTTCTTC.

The chain joins TRBV29-1 to TRBJ2-1, with 10 bases matching TRBD2. This CDR3 has 16 residues. Germline values: CDR1 SQVTM, CDR2 ANQGSEA. The junction had 7 bases not matched to a gene; V was cut back by 3 bases and J by 2 bases. CDR3 nucleotide sequence: TGCAGCGTTGAGGGTAGCGGGAGGTTGACCTACAATGAGCAGTTCTTC. Translated: CSVEGSGRLTYNEQFF.

The V gene is TRBV7-3, the J gene TRBJ2-3; TRBD1 is a possible D gene (5 bases). The CDR3 runs 16 residues. Germline V gene sequence: CDR1 SGHTA, CDR2 FQGTGA. Trimming shortened V by 2 bases and J by 0 bases, and 12 bases separated the two germline ends. The CDR3 sequence: CASSLFGAASTDTQYF. In nucleotides, the CDR3 is TGTGCCAGCAGCTTATTTGGGGCCGCTAGCACAGATACGCAGTATTTT. The entire variable domain, with the rest obtained from reference TRBV7-3 and TRBJ2-3, is as follows: GAGVSQTPSNKVTEKGKYVELRCDPISGHTALYWYRQSLGQGPEFLIYFQGTGAADDSGLPNDRFFAVRPEGSVSTLKIQRTERGDSAVYLCASSLFGAASTDTQYFGPGTRLTVL.

The chain recombines TRBV6-1 with TRBJ2-7, with 7 bases lining up with TRBD2. The CDR3 spans 13 residues. V was pared by 4 bases and J by 4 bases, with 4 bases of the junction left unmatched. Germline CDR1 is MNHNS and CDR2 is SASEGT. The CDR3 protein is CASSVPGRYEQYV. CDR3 bases: TGTGCCAGCAGTGTCCCCGGGAGGTACGAGCAGTACGTC.

This chain joins TRBV7-8 and TRBJ2-3; 12 nucleotides match TRBD2. The CDR3 spans 20 residues. The trim removed 1 base at V and 0 bases at J, leaving 11 bases unmatched. Germline lookup yields CDR1 SGHVS and CDR2 FQNEAQ. The CDR3 loop reads CASSLGTVLAGGTSTDTQYF. DNA of the CDR3: TGTGCCAGCAGCTTAGGAACGGTACTAGCGGGAGGAACTAGCACAGATACGCAGTATTTT.

The rearrangement uses TRBV19 and TRBJ1-4, with D perhaps TRBD1 (6 bases). Per germline, CDR1 LNHDA and CDR2 SQIVND (reference sequence). Between the trimmed V and J ends, which lost 3 bases and 7 bases, there was a span of 15 bases. The CDR3 sequence is 15 residues long. The CDR3 loop is CASSILQGSSEKLFF. DNA of the CDR3: TGTGCCAGTAGTATTCTACAGGGTTCGAGTGAAAAACTGTTTTTT.

The rearrangement links TRBV2 to TRBJ1-2; maybe TRBD1 (5 bases). The CDR3 contains 13 residues. Germline CDR1 is SNHLY and CDR2 is FYNNEI. Between the trimmed V and J ends, which lost 7 bases and 2 bases, there was a span of 11 bases. CDR3 DNA: TGTGCCAGCATTGCAGGGTACAACTATGGCTACACCTTC. It yields the protein CASIAGYNYGYTF.

This clone was seen a single time. This rearrangement joins TRBV19 to TRBJ2-3; tentatively, D is TRBD2 (6 bases). Trimming left V 3 bases short and J 5 bases short, with 12 bases between. CDR3 length: 14 amino acids. Germline assignment: CDR1 LNHDA and CDR2 SQIVND (reference sequence). CDR3 sequence reads: CASSMGGDGDTQYF. CDR3 bases: TGTGCCAGTAGTATGGGCGGGGACGGAGATACGCAGTATTTT.

V and J are TRBV28 and TRBJ2-7; the D gene is possibly TRBD2 (6 bases). CDR1 and CDR2 from the germline V gene are MDHEN and SYDVKM. This CDR3 region has 15 residues. Trimming stripped 4 bases from V and 5 bases from J, with 18 bases between. CDR3 coding DNA: TGTGCCAGCAGTTCGGCGGGGCTCGGCGGTCACGAGCAGTACTTC. Translated, it gives CASSSAGLGGHEQYF.

The rearrangement links TRBV5-4 to TRBJ2-7, with 9 bases identical to TRBD2. Germline values: CDR1 SGHNT, CDR2 YYREEE (reference sequence). Trimming removed 4 bases from V and 0 bases from J; junction bases left unmatched: 14. This CDR3 region has 18 residues. DNA of the CDR3: TGTGCCAGCAGCCCTCGGGCTAGCGGGGCTTACAGCTCCTACGAGCAGTACTTC. Amino acid sequence: CASSPRASGAYSSYEQYF.

This chain joins TRBV10-3 and TRBJ1-1; 10 bases are shared with TRBD1. Germline CDR1 reads ENHRY; CDR2 reads SYGVKD. J was trimmed by 11 bases and V by 2 bases; bases with no gene match: 8. The CDR3 runs 14 residues. CDR3 protein: CAISEPPGQGTAFF. The CDR3 DNA reads TGTGCCATCAGTGAGCCCCCGGGACAGGGGACCGCTTTCTTT.

This clone showed up just once. The rearrangement joins TRBV7-3 to TRBJ1-1, with D unresolved. V was trimmed by 1 base and J by 0 bases, leaving 9 bases between them. CDR1 is SGHTA, CDR2 FQGTGA, per germline. This CDR3 has 15 residues. The CDR3 reads CASSLMGGMNTEAFF. In DNA, the CDR3 is TGTGCCAGCAGCTTAATGGGCGGAATGAACACTGAAGCTTTCTTT.

The table lists this clone with a few counts. The genes are TRBV4-2 and TRBJ1-4, with D unclear. Looked up from germline, CDR1 is LGHNA and CDR2 is YNFKEQ. Trimming left V 0 bases short and J 10 bases short, with 3 bases between. The CDR3 is 11 amino acids. The CDR3 spells CASSQEGKLFF. CDR3 coding DNA: TGTGCCAGCAGCCAAGAAGGAAAACTGTTTTTT.

The rearrangement links TRBV5-4 to TRBJ1-3; D is perhaps TRBD1 (5 bases). The CDR3 contains 13 residues. From germline, CDR1 is SGHNT and CDR2 YYREEE (reference sequence). V gave up 1 base and J gave up 3 bases, with 5 bases separating them. In DNA, the CDR3 is TGTGCCAGCAGCTTGACAGGTGGAAACACCATATATTTT. Translating gives CASSLTGGNTIYF.

The J gene is TRBJ1-2, the V gene TRBV27; 10 nucleotides align to TRBD1. V was clipped by 4 bases and J by 3 bases; unmatched bases: 8. The CDR3 extends over 16 amino acids. Germline V gene data show CDR1 as MNHEY and CDR2 as SMNVEV (reference sequence). CDR3 nucleotides: TGTGCCAGCAGTTCCTCCAGACAGGGGGCGGACTATGGCTACACCTTC. This sequence encodes CASSSSRQGADYGYTF.